This TCR beta chain came from a study of shared clonotypes between healthy human individuals. The study, taken as a whole, reports: Some clonotypes were shared by all four sorted-subset donors, while others were not shared. The non-shared ones had lower generation probabilities than the shared ones. Sharing of clonotypes among donors was expected to vary with sequencing depth. Sharing across four donors was seen in 4% to 5.5% of naive CD4 clonotypes. Sample collection involved blood only; tissue repertoires are likely different.

Notes on this clone: The antigen is unknown.

Libraries were prepared by immunoSEQ multiplex PCR; TCRdb keeps only in-frame clonotypes and omits some of them. The top ten hold about 1.7% of the sample, which has almost 750,000 clones, 55% to 80% seen once. The ends were cut back, 0 bases at V and 3 bases at J, with 14 bases in the middle. The CDR3 loop spans 17 amino acids. CDR1 is MNHEY, CDR2 SMNVEV, per germline (reference sequence). Specimen: memory CD4+ T cells sorted from blood. Subset described: CD45RA-negative fraction. The TCR sequence derives from a woman in her 30s in good health. The V call is TRBV27, the J call TRBJ1-4, with no clear D. The CDR3 loop is CASSLSGRGWANEKLFF. The CDR3 region has the DNA TGTGCCAGCAGTTTATCGGGCCGGGGTTGGGCTAATGAAAAACTGTTTTTT. Together with reference TRBV27 and TRBJ1-4, the CDR3 gives the full variable domain: EAQVTQNPRYLITVTGKKLTVTCSQNMNHEYMSWYRQDPGLGLRQIYYSMNVEVTDKGDVPEGYKVSRKEKRNFPLILESPSPNQTSLYFCASSLSGRGWANEKLFFGSGTQLSVL.